This TCR beta chain derives from a study of T cells after yellow fever vaccination. The length of the CDR3 is 15 residues. Germline values: CDR1 LGHNA, CDR2 YSLEER. V was shortened by 4 bases and J by 2 bases, with 12 bases between the two germline ends. A single record per CDR3 protein comes from TCRdb applying MiXCR to the 5' RACE reads. The table includes approximately 350,000 distinct CDR3 sequences, under 14% detected once. The source of this sequence is a man in his late teens or twenties who received the YFV17D yellow fever vaccine. The material sequenced was PBMCs, taken on the day of the first yellow fever vaccination. This chain joins TRBV4-3 and TRBJ2-1, with TRBD1 as a possible D gene (6 bases). DNA for the CDR3: TGCGCCAGCAGCCCCACAGGGAAAACCTACAATGAGCAGTTCTTC. Translated, it gives CASSPTGKTYNEQFF.